This T cell receptor (beta chain) originates from a study of vaccination effects on CD4 cells after COVID-19. TCRdb's copy holds only in-frame clones and misses some; the assay was immunoSEQ multiplex PCR. The profile covers 35,000 to 55,000 clones, with around 77% appearing a single time and 10% to 11% taken by the ten largest. Germline CDR1 is SGHDN and CDR2 is FVKESK. Trimming stripped 1 base from V and 6 bases from J, with 17 bases between. This CDR3 is built from 16 residues. For this clone: Its antigen is unidentified.

The study's findings and limits: Early post-infection timepoints were missing from the study, which also had few convalescent patients.

Prior to sequencing, the ViraFEST assay stimulated PBMC with viral peptide pools, which expanded the antigen-specific CD4+ T cells. At the end of 9 to 11 days of culture, CD4+ T cells were isolated. Vaccinated participants had no history of SARS-CoV-2 infection and tested negative for nucleocapsid antibodies. IL-2 at 10 IU/ml and peptides at 8 to 10 ug/ml were added to cultured PBMC, a few million per well. Cultures received IL-2 medium that replaced half the medium on days 3 and 7. V and J are TRBV14 and TRBJ2-3; D tentatively fits TRBD1 or TRBD2 (5 bases each). Sequenced here: CD4+ T cells from PBMCs cultured with SARS-CoV-2 spike peptides, sampled before COVID-19 vaccination. The sequence came from a human donor who received a COVID-19 vaccine. CDR3 region: CASSQGRGLVRDTQYF. The CDR3 DNA sequence: TGTGCCAGCAGCCAAGGTCGGGGCCTTGTCCGCGATACGCAGTATTTT.